This T cell receptor (beta chain) was captured in a study of identical twins. In germline, CDR1 is DFQATT, CDR2 SNEGSKA (reference sequence). This CDR3 is 14 amino acids long. The V end lost 3 bases, the J end lost 2 bases, and 11 bases lay between the germline ends. This clonotype was observed at least ten times. Its specificity is unknown. Study results and limitations: Models underpredicted monozygotic twin sharing of out-of-frame TCR alpha. The study drew conclusions from cross-sectional statistical analysis, not from following the same donors.

TCRdb used MiXCR to reprocess the 5' RACE reads, holding one entry per CDR3 protein. The data contain around 300,000 distinct CDR3 sequences, around 8.8% of them singletons. In addition, the sample was reused for a study of yellow fever vaccine responses in identical twins.

The sequence came from a woman younger than 35 in good health. This chain connects TRBV20-1 to TRBJ2-1; tentative D call: TRBD2 (5 bases). Sequenced: memory (CD45RO+) T cells sorted from blood. This CDR3 reads CSARIATTYNEQFF. In DNA form, the CDR3 reads TGCAGTGCTAGGATAGCGACCACCTACAATGAGCAGTTCTTC.